Each of the 4 T cell receptor beta chains below was sequenced from the same sample in a study of cytomegalovirus exposure and HLA in healthy donors. 60 Vbeta and 13 Jbeta primers were used in PCR. Method: immunoSEQ multiplex PCR; TCRdb's copy keeps in-frame clones and lacks some. The table has about 55,000 clones, about 69% seen once. Sequencing was performed on PBMCs. These receptors were obtained from a man aged 35 to 55 in good health and CMV-seropositive.

The rearrangement links TRBV7-7 to TRBJ2-3; TRBD2 aligns across 10 bases. The V gene end was trimmed by 5 bases and the J gene end by 1 base; junction bases not matched to a gene: 3. CDR1 SSHAT and CDR2 FNYEAQ come from the germline V gene (reference sequence). The CDR3 spans 15 residues. The CDR3, as DNA: TGTGCCAGCAGCCCGAGCGGGGGGGGCACAGATACGCAGTATTTT. Its protein product is CASSPSGGGTDTQYF.

The chain joins TRBV4-2 to TRBJ2-5; possibly TRBD2 for D (6 bases). The CDR3 is 16 residues long. Germline CDR1 reads LGHNA; CDR2 reads YNFKEQ. V was trimmed by 3 bases and J by 5 bases, leaving 19 bases between them. CDR3 sequence (DNA): TGTGCCAGCAGCCAGCCTCGGGACTCCCAAGGGGAGACCCAGTACTTC. This gives the protein CASSQPRDSQGETQYF.

The chain has TRBV1 and TRBJ2-1; TRBD2, the D gene given by the table, was not confirmed from the DNA. TRBV1 is labeled a pseudogene. The length of the CDR3 is 16 residues. CDR3 amino acids: CTSRQIASASYNEQFF. The CDR3, as DNA: TGCACCAGCAGACAGATAGCGTCCGCTTCCTACAATGAGCAGTTCTTC.

In DNA form, the CDR3 reads TGTGCCAGCAGTGCACTCAGAGGGACAGGGGAGATGGGCAATCAGCCCCAGCATTTT. It yields the protein CASSALRGTGEMGNQPQHF. V gene TRBV2 combines with J gene TRBJ1-5, with TRBD1 matching 10 bases. This CDR3 is 19 amino acids long. Germline loops: CDR1 SNHLY, CDR2 FYNNEI. V gave up 4 bases and J gave up 2 bases; unmatched junction bases: 14.